This T cell receptor (beta chain) was recorded in a study of cytomegalovirus exposure and HLA in healthy donors. The CDR3 is 13 residues long. Trimming removed 3 bases from V and 8 bases from J; junction bases left unmatched: 4. Germline V lookup: CDR1 MNHEY, CDR2 SMNVEV (reference sequence). Primers for the PCR totalled 60 Vbeta and 13 Jbeta. TCRdb keeps only in-frame clones here, not all; method: immunoSEQ multiplex PCR. Of around 94,000 clones in the sample, approximately 84% were seen once. Sequencing was performed on PBMCs. The rearrangement joins TRBV27 to TRBJ2-1, with TRBD2 matching over 7 bases. The receptor was derived from a man aged 18 to 35 in good health and CMV-seronegative. CDR3 nucleotide sequence: TGTGCCAGCAGTTTGCGGGGGATCGATGAGCAGTTCTTC. Protein product: CASSLRGIDEQFF.